These 12 T cell receptor beta chains share one sample of origin, sequenced in a study of cytomegalovirus exposure and HLA in healthy donors. Vbeta (60) and Jbeta (13) primers were used in the PCR. Measured with immunoSEQ multiplex PCR; TCRdb has only the in-frame clones, and not every one. The table records around 300,000 clones, 80% to 90% of them present only once. The sequenced sample consisted of PBMCs. The receptors shown here come from a woman in her thirties or forties in good health and CMV-seropositive.

The chain combines TRBV18 with TRBJ1-2; 7 bases are shared with TRBD1. V shed 3 bases, J shed 4 bases, and the junction held 8 bases outside the gene matches. Germline V gene sequence: CDR1 KGHSH, CDR2 LQKENI. This CDR3 region has 15 residues. Here the CDR3 reads CASSPGQGVTYGYTF. The DNA of the CDR3 is TGTGCCAGCTCACCGGGGCAGGGGGTAACCTATGGCTACACCTTC.

This sequence joins TRBV27 and TRBJ2-3; 16 bases agree with TRBD2. Germline values: CDR1 MNHEY, CDR2 SMNVEV (reference sequence). J gave up 0 bases and V 5 bases, and 8 bases lay outside the gene matches. The CDR3 is made up of 19 amino acids. CDR3 sequence: CASSLTGLAGGWSTDTQYF. CDR3 DNA sequence: TGTGCCAGCAGTCTAACGGGACTAGCGGGAGGGTGGAGCACAGATACGCAGTATTTT.

This rearrangement joins TRBV5-1 to TRBJ2-7; 9 nucleotides agree with TRBD1. V dropped 1 base and J dropped 3; count of bases not matched to a gene: 5. CDR1 is SGHRS and CDR2 is YFSETQ in the germline V gene. The CDR3 spans 15 residues. The CDR3 DNA reads as TGCGCCAGCAGCTTGCCGGGACAGGGAGTCTACGAGCAGTACTTC. Protein: CASSLPGQGVYEQYF. Supplemented by reference TRBV5-1 and TRBJ2-7, the full variable domain reads KAGVTQTPRYLIKTRGQQVTLSCSPISGHRSVSWYQQTPGQGLQFLFEYFSETQRNKGNFPGRFSGRQFSNSRSEMNVSTLELGDSALYLCASSLPGQGVYEQYFGPGTRLTVT.

The rearrangement uses TRBV15 and TRBJ2-3, with 10 nucleotides matching TRBD2. Germline CDR1 is LNHNV and CDR2 is YYDKDF (reference sequence). The CDR3 has 17 residues. Trimming removed 5 bases from V and 0 bases from J; junction bases left unmatched: 8. The CDR3 DNA reads as TGTGCCACCAGCGGCCCCGGGACTAGCGTAAGCACAGATACGCAGTATTTT. Translating it yields CATSGPGTSVSTDTQYF.

The V call is TRBV27, the J call TRBJ2-2, with TRBD2 as a possible D gene (5 bases). The CDR3 length is 13 residues. Germline CDR1 MNHEY, CDR2 SMNVEV (reference sequence). V lost 4 bases and J 4 bases, leaving 7 bases between the germline ends. The CDR3 here is CASSSSPTGELFF. Written as DNA, the CDR3 is TGTGCCAGCAGTTCTAGCCCCACCGGGGAGCTGTTTTTT.

The chain couples TRBV9 to TRBJ2-2; the D is unclear. The ends were cut back, 0 bases at V and 4 bases at J, with 13 bases in the middle. This CDR3 has 16 amino acids. Germline lookup yields CDR1 SGDLS and CDR2 YYNGEE. The CDR3 sequence: CASSVALIKSTGELFF. In DNA, the CDR3 is TGTGCCAGCAGCGTAGCTCTAATTAAGAGCACCGGGGAGCTGTTTTTT.

This sequence joins TRBV10-3 and TRBJ2-5; the D gene is possibly TRBD1 (5 bases). This CDR3 comprises 14 residues. V lost 4 bases and J lost 0, with 9 bases in between. Germline V gives CDR1 ENHRY, CDR2 SYGVKD. The CDR3, as DNA: TGTGCCATCAGTGGGGGCCGAAACCAAGAGACCCAGTACTTC. Translated, it gives CAISGGRNQETQYF.

This clone was detected only a few times. V usage is TRBV20-1 and J usage is TRBJ1-1; D is unclear. V lost 7 bases, J lost 4 bases, and 10 bases lay in between. Germline values: CDR1 DFQATT, CDR2 SNEGSKA (reference sequence). The CDR3 loop spans 11 amino acids. The CDR3 region is CSVSRGTEAFF. CDR3 in DNA: TGCAGTGTCAGTCGTGGCACTGAAGCTTTCTTT.

The table lists this clone with a count of one. The rearrangement joins TRBV29-1 to TRBJ2-2, with D tentatively TRBD2 (6 bases). Germline V gives CDR1 SQVTM, CDR2 ANQGSEA. The V end was cut by 3 bases, the J end by 1 base, with 12 bases between. The CDR3 length is 15 residues. The CDR3 loop is CSVELGTLNTGELFF. For the CDR3, the DNA is TGCAGCGTTGAGTTAGGGACTCTGAACACCGGGGAGCTGTTTTTT.

The J gene is TRBJ1-4, the V gene TRBV30; a possible D gene is TRBD1 (6 bases). Trimming pared 4 bases from V and 2 bases from J, leaving 17 bases between. Germline CDR1 reads GTSNPN; CDR2 reads SVGIG (reference sequence). This CDR3 has 16 residues. The CDR3 DNA follows: TGTGCCTGGACCCCGGGGGGCCATGGCACTAATGAAAAACTGTTTTTT. Amino acids: CAWTPGGHGTNEKLFF.

This clone was found many times. The V call is TRBV25-1, the J call TRBJ2-7; 8 bases line up with TRBD1. J gave up 4 bases and V 6 bases, and 11 bases lay outside the gene matches. Germline loops: CDR1 MGHDK, CDR2 SYGVNS. The CDR3 is 15 residues long. In DNA, the CDR3 is TGTGCCAGCAGCGCCCCGTGGACAGGGAGATACGAGCAGTACTTC. It codes for CASSAPWTGRYEQYF.

The chain is built from TRBV6-5 and TRBJ2-7; 8 bases map to TRBD2. Looked up from germline, CDR1 is MNHEY and CDR2 is SVGAGI. V lost 4 bases and J lost 2; bases outside the gene matches: 7. This CDR3 spans 15 amino acids. In nucleotides, the CDR3 is TGTGCCAGCAGTTCCCGACTAGCGCGGACCTACGAGCAGTACTTC. This translates into CASSSRLARTYEQYF.